This T cell receptor beta chain was retrieved from a study of OX40 agonist ivuxolimab in advanced cancers. V was pared by 0 bases and J by 5 bases, with 14 bases between. Germline loops: CDR1 SGHRS, CDR2 YFSETQ. This CDR3 spans 15 amino acids. About this clone itself: Its target is not known.

Blood got drawn at baseline, again on cycle 4 day 1, and then on cycle 7 day 1. Study outcomes and limitations: Clonal expansion among partial responders at 0.1-3.0 mg/kg ranked near the lowest. Expanded peripheral T-cell antigen specificity went undetermined. The authors also found low normalized T-cell clonal expansion in some nonresponders.

The protocol was immunoSEQ multiplex PCR, while the TCRdb copy is restricted to in-frame clones and leaves out a portion. This sample has some 86,000 clones; about 82% occur once, and the top ten carry 6.5%. The receptor's source is an adult with an advanced solid tumor such as melanoma, head and neck, liver or kidney cancer. The chain is built from TRBV5-1 and TRBJ1-1, with TRBD1 as a possible D gene (6 bases). Sequencing was performed on CD4+ or CD8+ T cells sorted from blood, taken in a trial of the OX40 agonist ivuxolimab. Written as DNA, the CDR3 is TGCGCCAGCAGCTTGGGGACCACCCAGGGGACTGAAGCTTTCTTT. Its translation is CASSLGTTQGTEAFF.